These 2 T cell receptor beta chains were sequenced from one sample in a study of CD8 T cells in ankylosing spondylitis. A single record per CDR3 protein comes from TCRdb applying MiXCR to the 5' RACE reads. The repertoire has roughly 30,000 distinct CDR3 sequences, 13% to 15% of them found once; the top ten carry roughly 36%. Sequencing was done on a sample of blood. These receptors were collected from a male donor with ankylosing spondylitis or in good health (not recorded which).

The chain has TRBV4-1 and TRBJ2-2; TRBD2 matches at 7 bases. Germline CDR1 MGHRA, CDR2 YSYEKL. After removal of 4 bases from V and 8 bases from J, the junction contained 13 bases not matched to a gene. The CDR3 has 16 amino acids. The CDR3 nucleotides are TGCGCCAGCAGCCTTGCCGGCGGGAGATATAAGGGGGAGCTGTTTTTT. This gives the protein CASSLAGGRYKGELFF.

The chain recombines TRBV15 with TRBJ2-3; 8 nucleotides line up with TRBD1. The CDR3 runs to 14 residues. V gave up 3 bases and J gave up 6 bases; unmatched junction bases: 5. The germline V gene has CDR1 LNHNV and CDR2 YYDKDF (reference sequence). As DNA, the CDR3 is TGTGCCACCAGCAGGGAGGACAGGGTTGATACGCAGTATTTT. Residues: CATSREDRVDTQYF. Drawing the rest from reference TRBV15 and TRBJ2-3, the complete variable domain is DAMVIQNPRYQVTQFGKPVTLSCSQTLNHNVMYWYQQKSSQAPKLLFHYYDKDFNNEADTPDNFQSRRPNTSFCFLDIRSPGLGDTAMYLCATSREDRVDTQYFGPGTRLTVL.